The clone carrying this T cell receptor beta chain appeared many times. Its target is unknown. The time point denotes: blood at routine non-recurrence follow-up after resection. Via MiXCR, TCRdb re-called the 5' RACE reads, giving one row per CDR3 protein. The data hold 110,000 or so distinct CDR3 sequences, with 11% observed a single time. The data originate from a study of spatial heterogeneity in lung cancer. Whole-study findings and limits: The study found ubiquitous expanded tumor TCRs in blood more at resection than follow-up.

The CDR3 runs 13 residues. Germline CDR1 reads DFQATT; CDR2 reads SNEGSKA (reference sequence). The V end was cut by 3 bases, the J end by 4 bases, with 10 bases between. V gene TRBV20-1 combines with J gene TRBJ1-5; D gene ambiguous. Sequenced here: PBMCs, sampled at follow-up. The clonotype originates from a female donor with early-stage non-small cell lung cancer. DNA for the CDR3: TGCAGTGCTAGGGGTAGCCCGAATCAGCCCCAGCATTTT. Translating it yields CSARGSPNQPQHF.